A selection of T cell receptor beta chains follows, all from one sample in a study of Graves' ophthalmopathy and Graves' hyperthyroidism. TCRdb passed the multiplex PCR reads through MiXCR, listing each CDR3 protein once. This table has roughly 700,000 distinct CDR3 sequences, around 40% appearing once. Specimen: peripheral blood. All receptors come from an adult man with Graves' ophthalmopathy. Both conserved end residues are part of each CDR3. Each record gives: J gene, clone size, D gene, V gene, CDR3 DNA, CDR3 protein. D genes are given only for firm matches. Only part of the rows carry a size: once, few, many, or a class if the clone is expanded.

J gene: TRBJ2-7; clone size: -; D gene: TRBD2; V gene: TRBV2; CDR3 DNA: TGTGCCAGCAGCCATCAAGCGGGGTTCGGCTACGAGCAGTACTTC; CDR3 protein: CASSHQAGFGYEQYF
J gene: TRBJ1-2; clone size: -; D gene: -; V gene: TRBV29-1; CDR3 DNA: TGCAGCGTTGAACAGGGGCGCTCTGGCTACACCTTC; CDR3 protein: CSVEQGRSGYTF
J gene: TRBJ2-7; clone size: -; D gene: -; V gene: TRBV9; CDR3 DNA: TGTGCCAGCAGCGTAGATTACAGGGACGAGCAGTACTTC; CDR3 protein: CASSVDYRDEQYF
J gene: TRBJ1-1; clone size: few; D gene: -; V gene: TRBV9; CDR3 DNA: TGTGCCAGCAGCGTCCATGCGGGGCCGGCGAGGACTGAAGCTTTCTTT; CDR3 protein: CASSVHAGPARTEAFF
J gene: TRBJ1-5; clone size: -; D gene: TRBD1; V gene: TRBV24-1; CDR3 DNA: TGTGCCAGCAGTTACTCGAAGGACAGGCCCAATCAGCCCCAGCATTTT; CDR3 protein: CASSYSKDRPNQPQHF
J gene: TRBJ1-5; clone size: few; D gene: -; V gene: TRBV6-6; CDR3 DNA: TGTGCCAGCACCAATGGGCACAACAATCAGCCCCAGCATTTT; CDR3 protein: CASTNGHNNQPQHF
J gene: TRBJ1-1; clone size: many; D gene: -; V gene: TRBV10-2; CDR3 DNA: TGCGCCAGCACGTCCGGGTGGGGTGAAGCTTTCTTT; CDR3 protein: CASTSGWGEAFF
J gene: TRBJ1-1; clone size: -; D gene: -; V gene: TRBV12-3/TRBV12-4; CDR3 DNA: TGTGCCAGCAGGGACGTTACGGCGGTCCTCACTGAAGCTTTCTTT; CDR3 protein: CASRDVTAVLTEAFF
J gene: TRBJ1-3; clone size: many; D gene: -; V gene: TRBV7-8; CDR3 DNA: TGTGCCAGCAGCTTAGTAGGCGGAAACACCATATATTTT; CDR3 protein: CASSLVGGNTIYF
J gene: TRBJ2-7; clone size: -; D gene: -; V gene: TRBV12-3/TRBV12-4; CDR3 DNA: TGTGCCAGCACCGGCCGGGGGACCTACGAGCAGTACTTC; CDR3 protein: CASTGRGTYEQYF
J gene: TRBJ1-2; clone size: -; D gene: -; V gene: TRBV24-1; CDR3 DNA: TGTGCCAGCAGTTTAGGTCCAGGGCTCTATGGCTACACCTTC; CDR3 protein: CASSLGPGLYGYTF
J gene: TRBJ1-4; clone size: -; D gene: TRBD1; V gene: TRBV7-9; CDR3 DNA: TGTGCCAGCAGCCCCTCGACAGGGGGCGAAAAACTGTTTTTT; CDR3 protein: CASSPSTGGEKLFF
J gene: TRBJ1-5; clone size: -; D gene: -; V gene: TRBV19; CDR3 DNA: TGTGCCAGTAGTCCCCGTGACAGACCCAATCAGCCCCAGCATTTT; CDR3 protein: CASSPRDRPNQPQHF
J gene: TRBJ2-6; clone size: many; D gene: -; V gene: TRBV29-1; CDR3 DNA: TGCAGCGGCCCTTCTGGGGCCAACGTCCTGACTTTC; CDR3 protein: CSGPSGANVLTF
J gene: TRBJ1-2; clone size: -; D gene: -; V gene: TRBV7-9; CDR3 DNA: TGTGCCAGCAGTTCCGAGCCGGGGATGGGGATTTATGGCTACACCTTC; CDR3 protein: CASSSEPGMGIYGYTF
J gene: TRBJ2-7; clone size: -; D gene: TRBD1; V gene: TRBV25-1; CDR3 DNA: TGTGCCAGCAGCTGGGGACAGGGGGGTGCCTACGAGCAGTACTTC; CDR3 protein: CASSWGQGGAYEQYF
J gene: TRBJ2-3; clone size: once; D gene: -; V gene: TRBV7-2; CDR3 DNA: TGTGCCAGCAGTCAGAACACAGATACGCAGTATTTT; CDR3 protein: CASSQNTDTQYF
J gene: TRBJ1-2; clone size: many; D gene: -; V gene: TRBV7-9; CDR3 DNA: TGTGCCAGCAGCTTATCATTTACCGATGGCTACACCTTC; CDR3 protein: CASSLSFTDGYTF
J gene: TRBJ1-5; clone size: few; D gene: -; V gene: TRBV4-1; CDR3 DNA: TGCGCCAGCAAGGACACCAAGCTTAGCAATCAGCCCCAGCATTTT; CDR3 protein: CASKDTKLSNQPQHF
J gene: TRBJ2-7; clone size: few; D gene: TRBD1; V gene: TRBV6-5; CDR3 DNA: TGTGCCGCATCCCGTCTGGTGACAGGGTTGGGAGAGCAGTACTTC; CDR3 protein: CAASRLVTGLGEQYF
J gene: TRBJ1-2; clone size: many; D gene: -; V gene: TRBV7-8; CDR3 DNA: TGTGCCAGCAGCCCGACAAGAAGGGTCAGGAGTGGCTACACCTTC; CDR3 protein: CASSPTRRVRSGYTF
J gene: TRBJ1-4; clone size: -; D gene: TRBD1; V gene: TRBV20-1; CDR3 DNA: TGCAGTGCTAGAGACAGGGGGCTGTTTTTT; CDR3 protein: CSARDRGLFF
J gene: TRBJ1-5; clone size: -; D gene: -; V gene: TRBV6-1; CDR3 DNA: TGTGCCAGCAGTGAATCCGCCGGGGGTCAGCCCCAGCATTTT; CDR3 protein: CASSESAGGQPQHF
J gene: TRBJ1-1; clone size: -; D gene: -; V gene: TRBV10-3; CDR3 DNA: TGTGCCATCCAACGGGGGGGTGACACTGAAGCTTTCTTT; CDR3 protein: CAIQRGGDTEAFF
J gene: TRBJ2-3; clone size: once; D gene: -; V gene: TRBV20-1; CDR3 DNA: TGCAGTGCTAGATTCACAGATACGCAGTATTTT; CDR3 protein: CSARFTDTQYF
J gene: TRBJ2-6; clone size: -; D gene: TRBD1; V gene: TRBV10-2; CDR3 DNA: TGCGCCAGCAGTGCTGGGACAGCCTACTCTGGGGCCAACGTCCTGACTTTC; CDR3 protein: CASSAGTAYSGANVLTF
J gene: TRBJ2-6; clone size: few; D gene: -; V gene: TRBV30; CDR3 DNA: TGTGCCTGGAGTTCCCCCTACGACTCTGGGGCCAACGTCCTGACTTTC; CDR3 protein: CAWSSPYDSGANVLTF
J gene: TRBJ2-5; clone size: few; D gene: -; V gene: TRBV11-2; CDR3 DNA: TGTGCCAGCAGCTTAAGACCGGGAAACCAAGAGACCCAGTACTTC; CDR3 protein: CASSLRPGNQETQYF
J gene: TRBJ1-2; clone size: few; D gene: -; V gene: TRBV29-1; CDR3 DNA: TGCAGCGTTGGTGGCTACACCTTC; CDR3 protein: CSVGGYTF
J gene: TRBJ1-5; clone size: -; D gene: -; V gene: TRBV19; CDR3 DNA: TGTGCCAGTAAATATAATGGACGGAGCAATCGGCCCCAGCATTTT; CDR3 protein: CASKYNGRSNRPQHF
J gene: TRBJ1-2; clone size: -; D gene: -; V gene: TRBV29-1; CDR3 DNA: TGCAGCGTACGACGGACAGCGACTAACTATGGCTACACCTTC; CDR3 protein: CSVRRTATNYGYTF
J gene: TRBJ1-6; clone size: many; D gene: -; V gene: TRBV5-1; CDR3 DNA: TGCGCCAGCAGCTTGGATCTTCTCACAGGTTCACCCCTCCACTTT; CDR3 protein: CASSLDLLTGSPLHF
J gene: TRBJ2-7; clone size: few; D gene: TRBD1; V gene: TRBV20-1; CDR3 DNA: TGCAGTGCTAGGACAATCGGGACAGGGCTCTACGAGCAGTACTTC; CDR3 protein: CSARTIGTGLYEQYF
J gene: TRBJ2-5; clone size: many; D gene: -; V gene: TRBV20-1; CDR3 DNA: TGCAGTGCGACGACAGGGAGGCCGGAGACCCAGTACTTC; CDR3 protein: CSATTGRPETQYF
J gene: TRBJ2-2; clone size: -; D gene: TRBD1; V gene: TRBV25-1; CDR3 DNA: TGTGCCAGCAGCGCAGGACAGGACCCAAGAGGGAACACCGGGGAGCTGTTTTTT; CDR3 protein: CASSAGQDPRGNTGELFF
J gene: TRBJ1-2; clone size: -; D gene: TRBD1; V gene: TRBV6-5; CDR3 DNA: TGTGCCAGCACCGGACAGGGGACAACCTATGGCTACACCTTC; CDR3 protein: CASTGQGTTYGYTF
J gene: TRBJ1-1; clone size: once; D gene: -; V gene: TRBV25-1; CDR3 DNA: TGTGCCAGCAGTGAGGGGTTACAGGCACCCTTTGGAGCTTTCTTT; CDR3 protein: CASSEGLQAPFGAFF
J gene: TRBJ2-7; clone size: -; D gene: -; V gene: TRBV29-1; CDR3 DNA: TGCAGCACTTCGGGAGATCACTACGAGCAGTACTTC; CDR3 protein: CSTSGDHYEQYF
J gene: TRBJ1-3; clone size: -; D gene: TRBD1; V gene: TRBV10-3; CDR3 DNA: TGTGCCAGCAGTGACCCGACAGGGGGCGGAAACACCATATATTTT; CDR3 protein: CASSDPTGGGNTIYF
J gene: TRBJ2-7; clone size: -; D gene: TRBD1; V gene: TRBV5-1; CDR3 DNA: TGCGCCAGCAGCTTGGGGACAGGCTTCGGGGAGCAGTACTTC; CDR3 protein: CASSLGTGFGEQYF
J gene: TRBJ1-2; clone size: once; D gene: -; V gene: TRBV2; CDR3 DNA: TGTGCCAGCAGGCAGGTCTATGGCTACACCTTC; CDR3 protein: CASRQVYGYTF
J gene: TRBJ1-6; clone size: few; D gene: -; V gene: TRBV20-1; CDR3 DNA: TGCAGTGCTCAGACGGGCTGGGAAGGTTCACCCCTCCACTTT; CDR3 protein: CSAQTGWEGSPLHF
J gene: TRBJ2-6; clone size: many; D gene: -; V gene: TRBV12-3/TRBV12-4; CDR3 DNA: TGTGCCAGCAGAACCGCTGGCGGGGCCAACGTCCTGACTTTC; CDR3 protein: CASRTAGGANVLTF
J gene: TRBJ1-5; clone size: -; D gene: -; V gene: TRBV20-1; CDR3 DNA: TGCAGTGCTAGGGTTGTGAATAGCAATCAGCCCCAGCATTTT; CDR3 protein: CSARVVNSNQPQHF
J gene: TRBJ2-5; clone size: many; D gene: -; V gene: TRBV7-2; CDR3 DNA: TGTGCCAGCAGCTTGGGATCGAGGTCCTCTTGGGAGACCCAGTACTTC; CDR3 protein: CASSLGSRSSWETQYF